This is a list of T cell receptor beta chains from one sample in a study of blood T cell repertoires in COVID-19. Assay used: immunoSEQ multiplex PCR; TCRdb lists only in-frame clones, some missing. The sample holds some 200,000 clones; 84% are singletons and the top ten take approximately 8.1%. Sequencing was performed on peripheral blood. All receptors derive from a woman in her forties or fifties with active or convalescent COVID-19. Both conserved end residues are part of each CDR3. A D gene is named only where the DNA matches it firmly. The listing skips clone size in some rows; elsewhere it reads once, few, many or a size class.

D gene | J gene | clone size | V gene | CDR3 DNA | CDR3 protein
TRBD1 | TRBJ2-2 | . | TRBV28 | TGTGCCAGCAGGCCGACAGGGGCGAACACCGGGGAGCTGTTTTTT | CASRPTGANTGELFF
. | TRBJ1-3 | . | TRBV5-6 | TGTGCCAGCAGCGACACTCCAGGGAGGGGGAACACCATATATTTT | CASSDTPGRGNTIYF
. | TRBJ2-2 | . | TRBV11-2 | TGTGCCAGCAGCTTATTCAGGACAGGAGAGGGGGGGAACACCGGGGAGCTGTTTTTT | CASSLFRTGEGGNTGELFF
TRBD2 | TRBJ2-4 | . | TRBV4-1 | TGCGCCAGCAGCCAAGGGGGACTAGCGGGATCCCTAGCCAAAAACATTCAGTACTTC | CASSQGGLAGSLAKNIQYF
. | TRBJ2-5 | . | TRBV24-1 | TGTGCCACCAGTGACCCGGACGGGAAAGAGACCCAGTACTTC | CATSDPDGKETQYF
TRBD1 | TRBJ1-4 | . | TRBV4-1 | TGCGCCAGCAGCCAAGGGCACGGGGCAGGGGGGGAAAAACTGTTTTTT | CASSQGHGAGGEKLFF
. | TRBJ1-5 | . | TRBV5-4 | TGTGCCAGCAGCTTCGGCCACGGGGAGCGGGCTCAGCCCCAGCATTTT | CASSFGHGERAQPQHF
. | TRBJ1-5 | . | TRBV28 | TGTGCCAGCAGGACAGATAATCAGCCCCAGCATTTT | CASRTDNQPQHF
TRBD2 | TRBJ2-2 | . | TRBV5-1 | TGCGCCAGCAGCCCTGGACTAGCCAACACCGGGGAGCTGTTTTTT | CASSPGLANTGELFF
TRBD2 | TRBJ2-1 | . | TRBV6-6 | TGTGCCAGCAGTTACTTAGCGGGGGGTAGAAATGAGCAGTTCTTC | CASSYLAGGRNEQFF
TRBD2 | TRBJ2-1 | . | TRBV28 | TGTGCCAGCAGCCCTAGCGGGAGGGGGTTCAATGAGCAGTTCTTC | CASSPSGRGFNEQFF
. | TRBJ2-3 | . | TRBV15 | TGTGCCACCAGCAGAGATAATGTAAGCACAGATACGCAGTATTTT | CATSRDNVSTDTQYF
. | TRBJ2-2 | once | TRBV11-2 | TGTGCCAGCAGCCATTGGAGTAACGGGGAGCTGTTTTTT | CASSHWSNGELFF
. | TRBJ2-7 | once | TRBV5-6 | TGTGCCAGCAGCTTGAACGATGGGGGGACCCTCTACGAGCAGTACTTC | CASSLNDGGTLYEQYF
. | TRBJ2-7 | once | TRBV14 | TGTGCCAGCAGTCCCGCGGGCTACGAGCAGTACTTC | CASSPAGYEQYF
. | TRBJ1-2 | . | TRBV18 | TGTGCCAGCGCCGCGGACTCTGGCTATGGCTACACCTTC | CASAADSGYGYTF
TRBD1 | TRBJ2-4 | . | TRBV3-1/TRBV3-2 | TGTGCCAGCAGCCAGGCGGGACAGGGGGGTAAAGCCATTCAGTACTTC | CASSQAGQGGKAIQYF
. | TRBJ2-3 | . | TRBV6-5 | TGTGCCAGCAGGGAGGGACAGTTCTTCACAGATACGCAGTATTTT | CASREGQFFTDTQYF
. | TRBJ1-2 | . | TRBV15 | TGTGCCACAGGGGGGGGAGCTAACTATGGCTACACCTTC | CATGGGANYGYTF
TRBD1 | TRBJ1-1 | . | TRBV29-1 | TGCAGCGTTGACCCTGGACAGGTAATGAACACTGAAGCTTTCTTT | CSVDPGQVMNTEAFF
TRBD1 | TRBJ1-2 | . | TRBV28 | TGTGCCAGCAGTTTTGGCCGGCGACCCAGGGGGAACTATGGCTACACCTTC | CASSFGRRPRGNYGYTF
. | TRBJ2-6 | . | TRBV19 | TGTGCCAGTAGTATAGGGCCTGGGGCCAACGTCCTGACTTTC | CASSIGPGANVLTF
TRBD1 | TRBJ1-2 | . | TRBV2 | TGTGCCAGCAGTGGACAGGGGCCCCGGTCAGGGGGCTACACCTTC | CASSGQGPRSGGYTF
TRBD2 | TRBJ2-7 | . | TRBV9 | TGTGCCAGCAGCGGAAGGACTAGCGGAACTTACGAGCAGTACTTC | CASSGRTSGTYEQYF
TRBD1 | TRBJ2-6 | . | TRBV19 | TGTGCCAGTAGTCCTGGACAGGTCCCTGGGGCCAACGTCCTGACTTTC | CASSPGQVPGANVLTF
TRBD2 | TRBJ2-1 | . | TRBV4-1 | TGCGCCAGCAGCCAAGCTACGGGACTAGCGGGAGACAATGAGCAGTTCTTC | CASSQATGLAGDNEQFF
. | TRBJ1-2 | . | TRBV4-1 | TGCGCCAGCAGCCAAGATTGGGGAGACTATGGCTACACCTTC | CASSQDWGDYGYTF
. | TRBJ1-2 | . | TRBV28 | TGTGCCAGCAACCTACACTCGGGGTACGGGGGCTATGGCTACACCTTC | CASNLHSGYGGYGYTF
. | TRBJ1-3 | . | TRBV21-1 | TGTGCCAGCAGCAAATTCGAGGGACAGCCACTAGGGAACACCATATATTTT | CASSKFEGQPLGNTIYF
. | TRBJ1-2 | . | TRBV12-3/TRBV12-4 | TGTGCCAGCAGTTTCTCCTATGGCTACACCTTC | CASSFSYGYTF
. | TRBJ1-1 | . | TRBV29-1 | TGCAGCGCCCATCAGGGCTACACTGAAGCTTTCTTT | CSAHQGYTEAFF
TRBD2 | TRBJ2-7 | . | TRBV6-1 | TGTGCCAGCAGTGAGATCGCGGGGGGTCTTTACGAGCAGTACTTC | CASSEIAGGLYEQYF
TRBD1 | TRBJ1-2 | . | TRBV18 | TGTGCCAGCTCACCGGACAGGGTCGGCTACACCTTC | CASSPDRVGYTF
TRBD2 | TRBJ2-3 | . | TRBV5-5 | TGTGCCAGCAGCTTGGCTAGCGGGAGTGCGGCTACGCAGTATTTT | CASSLASGSAATQYF
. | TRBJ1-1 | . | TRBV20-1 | TGCAGTGCTAGCCGGTTATCCGGGGCTTTCTTT | CSASRLSGAFF
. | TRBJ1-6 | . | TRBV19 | TGTGCCAGTAGACTCCATGGGGGCAGGGAAGACTCACCCCTCCACTTT | CASRLHGGREDSPLHF
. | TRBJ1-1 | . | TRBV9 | TGTGCCAGCAGCCCCCGGGGAGCGAACACTGAAGCTTTCTTT | CASSPRGANTEAFF
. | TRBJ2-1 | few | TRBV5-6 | TGTGCCAGCAGCGTTGACAGGAGCAGTACAGAGTTCTTC | CASSVDRSSTEFF
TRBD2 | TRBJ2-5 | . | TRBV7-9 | TGTGCCAGCAGCTTTAGTATGGCGGGGGGACGAGAGACCCAGTACTTC | CASSFSMAGGRETQYF
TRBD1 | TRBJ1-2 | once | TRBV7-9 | TGTGCCAGCAGCTTAAGGGACAGAGCCCCTAACTATGGCTACACCTTC | CASSLRDRAPNYGYTF
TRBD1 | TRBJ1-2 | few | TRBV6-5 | TGTGCCAGCGGGGGCTCGGGGACAGGGAGCTATGGCTACACCTTC | CASGGSGTGSYGYTF
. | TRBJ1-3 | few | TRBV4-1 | TGCGCCAGCAGCCAAAGTCGACTGGACACCATATATTTT | CASSQSRLDTIYF
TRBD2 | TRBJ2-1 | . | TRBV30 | TGTGCCTGGAGCGTGACTAGCGGGGGAGGTCATGAGCAGTTCTTC | CAWSVTSGGGHEQFF
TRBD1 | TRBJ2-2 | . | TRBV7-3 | TGTGCCAGCAGCTACAGGGGAGACACCGGGGAGCTGTTTTTT | CASSYRGDTGELFF
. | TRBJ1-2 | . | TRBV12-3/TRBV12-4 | TGTGCCAGCAGTTTAGGCCAGGGGTCCCGCTACACCTTC | CASSLGQGSRYTF
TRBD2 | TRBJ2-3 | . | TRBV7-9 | TGTGCCAGCAGCTTGAGTGAGCGGGAGGGCGGCGGGCAAGATACGCAGTATTTT | CASSLSEREGGGQDTQYF